This T cell receptor beta chain was captured in a study of blood T cell repertoires in COVID-19. Study background: The study drew acute and convalescent COVID-19 samples from the United States, Italy and Spain. In each case, the material was cDNA or gDNA derived from T cells, B-cell-depleted T cells, or PBMCs.

V shed 8 bases, J shed 5 bases, and the junction held 9 bases outside the gene matches. From germline, CDR1 is MNHEY and CDR2 SVGAGI. The CDR3 has 14 residues. Authors' processing steps: Amplification of reference gene primers provided the estimated nucleated cell counts. Clones were read by immunoSEQ multiplex PCR, and TCRdb kept only the in-frame ones, dropping some. The DNA gave D and trimming, while V, J and clone size come from that table. This table has under 350,000 clones, more than 85% appearing once. V and J are TRBV6-5 and TRBJ1-1; 9 bases match TRBD1. Sequenced material: peripheral blood. This clonotype was obtained from a man between 65 and 85 years old with acute or convalescent COVID-19. In nucleotides, the CDR3 is TGTGCCAGCGGTAACAGGGGGCTGGAGACTGAAGCTTTCTTT. This codes for CASGNRGLETEAFF.